Each of the 28 T cell receptor beta chains below was sequenced from the same sample in a study of CD8 T cells in ankylosing spondylitis. TCRdb re-analysed the 5' RACE reads in MiXCR, keeping a single row per CDR3 protein. The sample comprises 190,000 or so distinct CDR3 sequences, 13% of which are singletons, and 16% rests with the top ten. The sequencing input was blood, either unsorted or a sorted T cell fraction (not recorded which). Receptors originate from a male donor with ankylosing spondylitis or in good health (not recorded which).

The rearrangement joins TRBV6-2 or TRBV6-3 to TRBJ2-5, with 8 bases lining up with TRBD1. J lost 5 bases, V lost 8 bases, and 10 bases had no gene match. Germline V lookup: CDR1 MNHEY, CDR2 SVGEGT. The length of the CDR3 is 14 residues. The CDR3 protein is CASDWGRGHETQYF. The CDR3 DNA is TGTGCCAGCGACTGGGGCAGGGGGCATGAGACCCAGTACTTC.

The chain couples TRBV12-3 or TRBV12-4 to TRBJ2-7; 7 bases are a match to TRBD2. The CDR3 loop spans 14 amino acids. V trimming: 5 bases; J trimming: 5 bases; junction bases outside the gene matches: 9. DNA for the CDR3: TGTGCCAGCAGTCTAACCGGGACTATAAACGAGCAGTACTTC. Translated: CASSLTGTINEQYF.

This clonotype was seen a few times. The chain couples TRBV30 to TRBJ2-2; D unclear. The CDR3 consists of 14 residues. Trimming left V 4 bases short and J 0 bases short, with 9 bases between. Per the germline V gene, CDR1 is GTSNPN and CDR2 is SVGIG (reference sequence). CDR3 DNA sequence: TGTGCCTGGATGCAGGTGACGAACACCGGGGAGCTGTTTTTT. It is translated as CAWMQVTNTGELFF.

This clonotype came up many times. The V call is TRBV3-1, the J call TRBJ2-3, with TRBD2 as a possible D gene (5 bases). Trimming took 1 base from V and 4 from J, leaving 15 bases between them. This CDR3 contains 16 residues. CDR1 is LGHDT and CDR2 is YNNKEL in the germline V gene (reference sequence). CDR3 sequence: CASSQGTPPRADTQYF. The CDR3 DNA reads as TGTGCCAGCAGCCAAGGGACGCCACCGCGGGCAGATACGCAGTATTTT.

V and J are TRBV4-1 and TRBJ2-1; D may be TRBD2 (5 bases). Trimming removed 6 bases from V and 3 bases from J, with 9 bases in between. Germline V gene sequence: CDR1 MGHRA, CDR2 YSYEKL. This CDR3 comprises 13 residues. CDR3 in amino acids: CASRPSGYNEQFF. The CDR3 DNA reads as TGCGCCAGCAGGCCCAGCGGCTACAATGAGCAGTTCTTC.

The chain joins TRBV20-1 to TRBJ2-2, with D uncertain. Between the trimmed V and J ends, which lost 0 bases and 0 bases, there was a span of 11 bases. The CDR3 has 16 residues. Germline V gene data show CDR1 as DFQATT and CDR2 as SNEGSKA (reference sequence). The CDR3 sequence is CSARDLQISNTGELFF. For the CDR3, the DNA is TGCAGTGCTAGAGATCTTCAGATATCGAACACCGGGGAGCTGTTTTTT.

This clonotype was observed a few times. The chain employs TRBV6-4 and TRBJ2-6; maybe TRBD1 (5 bases). CDR1 MRHNA and CDR2 SNTAGT come from the germline V gene. The CDR3 runs to 18 residues. V was shortened by 3 bases and J by 0 bases, with 15 bases between the two germline ends. In DNA, the CDR3 is TGTGCCAGCAGTGAGGGGCCAAGATTAATCTCTGGGGCCAACGTCCTGACTTTC. Translated, it gives CASSEGPRLISGANVLTF.

V is TRBV5-1 and J is TRBJ2-2; 8 nucleotides line up with TRBD1. This CDR3 is built from 13 residues. Germline V gene data show CDR1 as SGHRS and CDR2 as YFSETQ. V dropped 7 bases and J dropped 6; count of bases not matched to a gene: 5. CDR3 sequence (DNA): TGCGCCAGCCAGGGGGCCAACTCCGGGGAGCTGTTTTTT. The encoded protein is CASQGANSGELFF.

This clonotype was picked up a small number of times. The rearrangement uses TRBV7-9 and TRBJ1-3; D not certain. Deletions cut 3 bases from V and 7 bases from J, with 16 bases between. CDR3 length: 15 amino acids. Germline V gene data show CDR1 as SEHNR and CDR2 as FQNEAQ (reference sequence). The CDR3 reads CASSLVGESENTIYF. For the CDR3, the DNA is TGTGCCAGCAGCTTGGTCGGCGAGTCTGAGAACACCATATATTTT.

This chain uses TRBV10-2 with TRBJ2-1, with 9 nucleotides matching TRBD1. The CDR3 has 15 amino acids. V lost 4 bases, J lost 2 bases, and 3 bases stayed unmatched. Germline values: CDR1 WSHSY, CDR2 SAAADI. CDR3: CASSADRGTYNEQFF. The DNA for the CDR3 is TGCGCCAGCAGTGCGGACAGGGGCACCTACAATGAGCAGTTCTTC.

This clonotype was seen at least ten times. The chain is built from TRBV7-8 and TRBJ1-1; D not resolved. Germline assignment: CDR1 SGHVS and CDR2 FQNEAQ. This CDR3 region has 15 residues. Trimming took 1 base from V and 0 from J, leaving 9 bases between them. CDR3 in DNA: TGTGCCAGCAGCTTAGTTCCCGGGATGAACACTGAAGCTTTCTTT. Protein product: CASSLVPGMNTEAFF.

The table lists this clonotype with a few counts. The chain carries TRBV15 and TRBJ2-7; weak D call: TRBD2 (6 bases). V was cut by 0 bases and J by 4 bases, with 13 bases left in between. The germline CDR1 and CDR2 sequences are LNHNV and YYDKDF (reference sequence). The CDR3 covers 15 residues. In DNA form, the CDR3 reads TGTGCCACCAGCAGAGAGGTTAGCGGAGCATACGAGCAGTACTTC. This translates into CATSREVSGAYEQYF.

This clonotype showed up just a few times. J is TRBJ2-3 and V is TRBV5-1; 14 nucleotides align to TRBD2. This CDR3 is built from 19 residues. The J segment lost 0 bases and the V segment lost 4 bases, leaving 10 bases of the junction unmatched. Germline lookup yields CDR1 SGHRS and CDR2 YFSETQ. CDR3 in amino acids: CASSLPGLAGDTSTDTQYF. The CDR3 DNA reads TGCGCCAGCAGCCTACCGGGACTAGCGGGAGACACTAGCACAGATACGCAGTATTTT.

The chain joins TRBV30 to TRBJ2-5; a possible D gene is TRBD2 (5 bases). There are 13 residues in the CDR3. Trimming pared 2 bases from V and 3 bases from J, leaving 10 bases between. Germline V lookup: CDR1 GTSNPN, CDR2 SVGIG (reference sequence). CDR3 nucleotides: TGTGCCTGGAGTCCTGGGAGTGAAGAGACCCAGTACTTC. It specifies CAWSPGSEETQYF.

This clonotype was detected a few times. This chain uses TRBV7-9 with TRBJ1-2; unclear D gene. Trimming shortened V by 5 bases and J by 11 bases, and 15 bases separated the two germline ends. Germline-derived CDR1 and CDR2 are SEHNR and FQNEAQ (reference sequence). This CDR3 comprises 12 residues. The chain's CDR3 is CASSKPPPEYTF. CDR3 nucleotides: TGTGCCAGCAGCAAACCCCCCCCGGAGTACACCTTC.

This clonotype was counted only a few times. The V call is TRBV27, the J call TRBJ2-1; 10 bases line up with TRBD2. V lost 5 bases to trimming and J lost 5 bases; unmatched junction nucleotides: 3. Per germline, CDR1 MNHEY and CDR2 SMNVEV (reference sequence). The CDR3 has 14 residues. CDR3 coding DNA: TGTGCCAGCAGTCCCGGGACTAGCGACAATGAGCAGTTCTTC. Protein sequence: CASSPGTSDNEQFF.

In this sample, this clonotype turned up a few times. The rearrangement joins TRBV7-6 to TRBJ1-1; D is ambiguous. Germline CDR1 and CDR2: SGHVS and FNYEAQ. The V end was cut by 5 bases, the J end by 1 base, with 17 bases between. CDR3 length equals 16 residues. In nucleotides, the CDR3 is TGTGCCAGCAGCCTCCAGTTTAAGGGCGCGAACACTGAAGCTTTCTTT. Its translation is CASSLQFKGANTEAFF. The entire variable domain, with the rest obtained from reference TRBV7-6 and TRBJ1-1, is as follows: GAGVSQSPRYKVTKRGQDVALRCDPISGHVSLYWYRQALGQGPEFLTYFNYEAQQDKSGLPNDRFSAERPEGSISTLTIQRTEQRDSAMYRCASSLQFKGANTEAFFGQGTRLTVV.

This clonotype was counted only a few times. The chain recombines TRBV6-1 with TRBJ2-2; 7 bases line up with TRBD2. This CDR3 region has 15 residues. Germline values: CDR1 MNHNS, CDR2 SASEGT. The V and J ends lost 1 base and 7 bases, in that order; junction bases with no gene match: 6. CDR3 protein: CASSEGEGGHGELFF. Written as DNA, the CDR3 is TGTGCCAGCAGTGAAGGGGAGGGAGGACACGGGGAGCTGTTTTTT.

A few counts support this clonotype. The chain has TRBV4-1 and TRBJ2-2; 10 nucleotides match TRBD1. V gave up 3 bases and J gave up 2 bases; unmatched junction bases: 12. This CDR3 region has 19 residues. CDR1 is MGHRA and CDR2 is YSYEKL in the germline V gene. The DNA of the CDR3 is TGCGCCAGCAGCCAGCGACCTAGGACAGGGGGATTCAACACCGGGGAGCTGTTTTTT. Its protein product is CASSQRPRTGGFNTGELFF.

V is TRBV12-3 or TRBV12-4 and J is TRBJ1-4, with 7 positions matching TRBD1. The CDR3 has 17 amino acids. The V gene end was trimmed by 6 bases and the J gene end by 4 bases; junction bases not matched to a gene: 14. The CDR3 coding sequence is TGTGCCAGCAGCAGAACAGGGGTCGACTCCTATAATGAAAAACTGTTTTTT. This encodes CASSRTGVDSYNEKLFF.

This clonotype was found once. The rearrangement links TRBV11-2 to TRBJ2-7; D not resolved. V was cut by 2 bases and J by 5 bases, with 7 bases left in between. The CDR3 extends over 12 amino acids. CDR1 is SGHAT, CDR2 FQNNGV, per germline. CDR3 loop: CASSLFANEQYF. CDR3 DNA: TGTGCCAGCAGCTTATTCGCAAACGAGCAGTACTTC. The full variable domain, its missing parts supplied by reference TRBV11-2 and TRBJ2-7, is EAGVAQSPRYKIIEKRQSVAFWCNPISGHATLYWYQQILGQGPKLLIQFQNNGVVDDSQLPKDRFSAERLKGVDSTLKIQPAKLEDSAVYLCASSLFANEQYFGPGTRLTVT.

At least ten counts were recorded for this clonotype. The chain has TRBV11-2 and TRBJ2-7, with 10 bases that match TRBD1. This CDR3 is built from 14 residues. Trimming at V came to 6 bases and at J to 5 bases, leaving 7 bases not matched to a gene. Per germline, CDR1 SGHAT and CDR2 FQNNGV. The CDR3 region has the DNA TGTGCCAGCAGAACGGGACAGGGGTTCCACGAGCAGTACTTC. It encodes CASRTGQGFHEQYF. The entire variable domain, with the rest obtained from reference TRBV11-2 and TRBJ2-7, is as follows: EAGVAQSPRYKIIEKRQSVAFWCNPISGHATLYWYQQILGQGPKLLIQFQNNGVVDDSQLPKDRFSAERLKGVDSTLKIQPAKLEDSAVYLCASRTGQGFHEQYFGPGTRLTVT.

This chain links TRBV7-6 with TRBJ2-2; TRBD2 might be the D (5 bases). The CDR3 sequence is 15 residues long. Per germline, CDR1 SGHVS and CDR2 FNYEAQ. Trimming pared 3 bases from V and 4 bases from J, leaving 12 bases between. The DNA of the CDR3 is TGTGCCAGCAGCTTCGCTGAAGGGAGCACCGGGGAGCTGTTTTTT. Translated, it gives CASSFAEGSTGELFF. The whole variable domain, remainder taken from reference TRBV7-6 and TRBJ2-2, is GAGVSQSPRYKVTKRGQDVALRCDPISGHVSLYWYRQALGQGPEFLTYFNYEAQQDKSGLPNDRFSAERPEGSISTLTIQRTEQRDSAMYRCASSFAEGSTGELFFGEGSRLTVL.

This clonotype was seen at least ten times. J is TRBJ2-5 and V is TRBV5-1; TRBD2 is a possible D gene (5 bases). The CDR3 sequence is 15 residues long. The V gene lost 3 bases and the J gene lost 0 bases, with 12 bases spanning the gap. Germline V CDR1 and CDR2: SGHRS, YFSETQ. CDR3: CASSWFGIYQETQYF. CDR3 nucleotides: TGCGCCAGCAGCTGGTTCGGGATTTACCAAGAGACCCAGTACTTC.

The chain couples TRBV5-6 to TRBJ2-5, with TRBD2 matching over 11 bases. This CDR3 is 17 amino acids long. V dropped 3 bases and J dropped 3; count of bases not matched to a gene: 10. Germline V lookup: CDR1 SGHDT, CDR2 YYEEEE. CDR3 coding DNA: TGTGCCAGCAGCTACCGGCCGGGACTAGCGGACGAAGAGACCCAGTACTTC. It codes for CASSYRPGLADEETQYF.

This chain uses TRBV7-6 with TRBJ2-2, with 13 bases matching TRBD2. V shed 5 bases, J shed 4 bases, and the junction held 4 bases outside the gene matches. Per the germline V gene, CDR1 is SGHVS and CDR2 is FNYEAQ. CDR3 length equals 16 residues. The CDR3 DNA reads as TGTGCCAGCAGCATGGGACTAGCGGGAATCACCGGGGAGCTGTTTTTT. Amino acid sequence: CASSMGLAGITGELFF.

The chain recombines TRBV5-4 with TRBJ1-2; tentative D call: TRBD1 (5 bases). The CDR3 spans 14 residues. Trimming cost V 0 bases and J 8 bases, with 14 bases left between them. From germline, CDR1 is SGHNT and CDR2 YYREEE (reference sequence). CDR3 region: CASSLAGGYEGYTF. The CDR3 coding sequence is TGTGCCAGCAGCTTGGCCGGGGGGTACGAGGGCTACACCTTC.

The chain employs TRBV12-3 or TRBV12-4 and TRBJ2-7; no firm D call. V was trimmed by 5 bases and J by 7 bases, leaving 6 bases between them. This CDR3 spans 10 amino acids. The CDR3 sequence is CASSLEEQYF. The CDR3 nucleotides read TGTGCCAGCAGTCTAGAAGAGCAGTACTTC.